A selection of T cell receptor beta chains follows, all from one sample in a study of blood T cells in healthy people across ages. TCRdb re-analysed the 5' RACE reads in MiXCR, keeping a single row per CDR3 protein. The table lists hundreds of thousands of distinct CDR3 sequences, over 40% of them singletons. The sample was blood. These receptors came from a man of 80 years or more in good health. Each CDR3 is given with its conserved first and last residue. Each record gives: CDR3 DNA, CDR3 protein, clone size, J gene, D gene, V gene. D genes are given only for firm matches. Clone size is stated in some rows and not others, as once, few, many or a class when expanded.

DNA: TGTGCCAGCAGTGGAGTCGGGGGTTCCAGCACAGATACGCAGTATTTT; CDR3: CASSGVGGSSTDTQYF; size: -; J: TRBJ2-3; D: -; V: TRBV2
DNA: TGTGCCAGCAGTGACGACAGTGAAGAGACCCAGTACTTC; CDR3: CASSDDSEETQYF; size: -; J: TRBJ2-5; D: -; V: TRBV6-5
DNA: TGCGCCAGCAGTTACCTAATTGGAGATACGCAGTATTTT; CDR3: CASSYLIGDTQYF; size: -; J: TRBJ2-3; D: -; V: TRBV5-1
DNA: TGCGCCAGCAGCCAATATGAGGGCAGGGGCGAGACCCAGTACTTC; CDR3: CASSQYEGRGETQYF; size: -; J: TRBJ2-5; D: -; V: TRBV4-3
DNA: TGTGCCAGCAGCGTCGACTTTAGCAGGGGGGAGACCCAGTACTTC; CDR3: CASSVDFSRGETQYF; size: -; J: TRBJ2-5; D: TRBD1; V: TRBV9
DNA: TGTGCCAGCAGCTTAGGGCCGGGAACGTCCTACGAGCAGTACTTC; CDR3: CASSLGPGTSYEQYF; size: few; J: TRBJ2-7; D: -; V: TRBV7-2
DNA: TGCAGCGTTGTGCGGAACTCCTACAATGAGCAGTACTTC; CDR3: CSVVRNSYNEQYF; size: -; J: TRBJ2-7; D: -; V: TRBV29-1
DNA: TGCGCCAGCAGCTCCACACCAAACTATGGCTACACCTTC; CDR3: CASSSTPNYGYTF; size: few; J: TRBJ1-2; D: -; V: TRBV5-1
DNA: TGTGCCAGCAGCGTAGCTCTAGCGGGGGACAATGAGCAGTTCTTC; CDR3: CASSVALAGDNEQFF; size: -; J: TRBJ2-1; D: TRBD2; V: TRBV9
DNA: TGTGCCAGCAGTTTCGCAGGGATTTGGACTGAAGCTTTCTTT; CDR3: CASSFAGIWTEAFF; size: -; J: TRBJ1-1; D: -; V: TRBV27
DNA: TGCAGCGTCGCGGACAGCCCGAACACTGAAGCTTTCTTT; CDR3: CSVADSPNTEAFF; size: few; J: TRBJ1-1; D: -; V: TRBV29-1
DNA: TGTGCCAGCAGCCAAGATGGCGGTTACGGTTCACCCCTCCACTTT; CDR3: CASSQDGGYGSPLHF; size: -; J: TRBJ1-6; D: -; V: TRBV4-2
DNA: TGTGCCATCAGTAACCCCGGGACAGGGGGGGAGACCCAGTACTTC; CDR3: CAISNPGTGGETQYF; size: -; J: TRBJ2-5; D: TRBD1; V: TRBV10-3
DNA: TGCGCCAGCAGCCGGGACCCCGGTGGGGGTGGCTACACCTTC; CDR3: CASSRDPGGGGYTF; size: many; J: TRBJ1-2; D: -; V: TRBV4-3
DNA: TGTGCCAGCAGTTACTCTCAGGGGGTCTACGAGCAGTACTTC; CDR3: CASSYSQGVYEQYF; size: few; J: TRBJ2-7; D: TRBD1; V: TRBV6-5
DNA: TGTGCCAGCAGTGAACAGCCTACTAACTATGGCTACACCTTC; CDR3: CASSEQPTNYGYTF; size: few; J: TRBJ1-2; D: -; V: TRBV6-1
DNA: TGTGCCAGCACCACGACAGGCCCCTACGAGCAGTACTTC; CDR3: CASTTTGPYEQYF; size: many; J: TRBJ2-7; D: -; V: TRBV2
DNA: TGTGCCAGCAGCGCCGGACTAGCGGGAGTCGAGCAGTTCTTC; CDR3: CASSAGLAGVEQFF; size: -; J: TRBJ2-1; D: TRBD2; V: TRBV9
DNA: TGTGCCAGCAGCAGGACGGGTTCTAGCTACTCTGGGGCCAACGTCCTGACTTTC; CDR3: CASSRTGSSYSGANVLTF; size: -; J: TRBJ2-6; D: -; V: TRBV5-5
DNA: TGTGCCAGCAGTTTACGACAGACAGATACGCAGTATTTT; CDR3: CASSLRQTDTQYF; size: -; J: TRBJ2-3; D: -; V: TRBV12-3/TRBV12-4
DNA: TGCGCCAGCAGCCAAGATGCCCTGCTCCAGTATTTT; CDR3: CASSQDALLQYF; size: few; J: TRBJ2-3; D: -; V: TRBV4-1
DNA: TGTGCCAGCAGCTTACAACAGTTGGCTTTCTTT; CDR3: CASSLQQLAFF; size: -; J: TRBJ1-1; D: -; V: TRBV7-2
DNA: TGTGCCAGCAGTTTAGACGGGGGGCTGAGCGAGCAGTACTTC; CDR3: CASSLDGGLSEQYF; size: once; J: TRBJ2-7; D: -; V: TRBV12-3/TRBV12-4
DNA: TGTGCCAGCAGCCAAATGGGGGTTGTAAACGAGCGGTACTTC; CDR3: CASSQMGVVNERYF; size: -; J: TRBJ2-4; D: -; V: TRBV3-1
DNA: TGCGCCAGCAGCTTGGCTGGGACACGGCAAGAGACCCAGTACTTC; CDR3: CASSLAGTRQETQYF; size: -; J: TRBJ2-5; D: -; V: TRBV5-1
DNA: TGCGCCAGCAGCCAAGATCTCTCCCCGAACAATGAGCAGTTCTTC; CDR3: CASSQDLSPNNEQFF; size: many; J: TRBJ2-1; D: -; V: TRBV4-3
DNA: TGCAGTGCCCAGCGTGGGCTAGCGGGAGCCATAAGCACAGATACGCAGTATTTT; CDR3: CSAQRGLAGAISTDTQYF; size: -; J: TRBJ2-3; D: TRBD2; V: TRBV20-1
DNA: TGCAGTGTTAGAGAACAGCGGGGGGGGACCACAGATACGCAGTATTTT; CDR3: CSVREQRGGTTDTQYF; size: -; J: TRBJ2-3; D: TRBD2; V: TRBV20-1
DNA: TGTGCCAGCAGAATGCCGGGACAGGGGGTCGACGAGCAGTACTTC; CDR3: CASRMPGQGVDEQYF; size: few; J: TRBJ2-7; D: TRBD1; V: TRBV27
DNA: TGTGCCAGCAGCAATCCGGGAGGGCAAAACACTGAAGCTTTCTTT; CDR3: CASSNPGGQNTEAFF; size: -; J: TRBJ1-1; D: -; V: TRBV9
DNA: TGTGCCAGCAGTCCCTCCGTACCCTACGAGCAGTACTTC; CDR3: CASSPSVPYEQYF; size: -; J: TRBJ2-7; D: -; V: TRBV28
DNA: TGCGCCAGCAGCTTGGATTGGCGGGTCAACAATGAGCAGTTCTTC; CDR3: CASSLDWRVNNEQFF; size: many; J: TRBJ2-1; D: -; V: TRBV5-1
DNA: TGTGCCAGCAGCTTGGCGGACAACTCCTACGAGCAGTACTTC; CDR3: CASSLADNSYEQYF; size: once; J: TRBJ2-7; D: -; V: TRBV5-8
DNA: TGTGCCAGCAGCAGACCGGGACGAGGGGAGGCCCAGTACTTC; CDR3: CASSRPGRGEAQYF; size: -; J: TRBJ2-5; D: -; V: TRBV7-2
DNA: TGCGCCAGCAGCTGGGATCCCGGGACAGGGAACGGCTACACCTTC; CDR3: CASSWDPGTGNGYTF; size: -; J: TRBJ1-2; D: TRBD1; V: TRBV5-1
DNA: TGTGCCAGCAGTTTAGAGCGATACACAGATACGCAGTATTTT; CDR3: CASSLERYTDTQYF; size: -; J: TRBJ2-3; D: -; V: TRBV28
DNA: TGTGCTAGTGGTCCCCCGAACATGAGCTCCTATAATTCACCCCTCCACTTT; CDR3: CASGPPNMSSYNSPLHF; size: many; J: TRBJ1-6; D: -; V: TRBV12-5
DNA: TGCGCCAGCAGCCAAGGGAAAGGGGGGCCCAAGTACTTC; CDR3: CASSQGKGGPKYF; size: -; J: TRBJ2-7; D: -; V: TRBV4-3
DNA: TGTGCCAGCAGTGACGGGGGTCGGTCCTACAATGAGCAGTTCTTC; CDR3: CASSDGGRSYNEQFF; size: -; J: TRBJ2-1; D: -; V: TRBV6-1
DNA: TGCAGCGTTGAAGAGTTAGCAGATACGCAGTATTTT; CDR3: CSVEELADTQYF; size: -; J: TRBJ2-3; D: -; V: TRBV29-1
DNA: TGTGCCAGCAGCCGAGAAGGGGGCGCGGGTGAAAAACTGTTTTTT; CDR3: CASSREGGAGEKLFF; size: -; J: TRBJ1-4; D: TRBD1; V: TRBV5-4
DNA: TGTGCCAGCAGCAGACTGAGCTCTGGGGCCAACGTCCTGACTTTC; CDR3: CASSRLSSGANVLTF; size: many; J: TRBJ2-6; D: -; V: TRBV7-2
DNA: TGTGCCAGCCCTCAAGACAGGGGAGATAATGAAAAACTGTTTTTT; CDR3: CASPQDRGDNEKLFF; size: -; J: TRBJ1-4; D: TRBD1; V: TRBV18
DNA: TGTGCCTGGAGAACGGACAGGACTGGTAACTATGGCTACACCTTC; CDR3: CAWRTDRTGNYGYTF; size: -; J: TRBJ1-2; D: TRBD1; V: TRBV30
DNA: TGTGCCAGCAGCTTAGACCCGGGCCGGTCCACCTACGAGCAGTACTTC; CDR3: CASSLDPGRSTYEQYF; size: -; J: TRBJ2-7; D: -; V: TRBV7-9
DNA: TGCAGTGCTAGAAGGGCAGGGGGCGCGAACACCGGGGAGCTGTTTTTT; CDR3: CSARRAGGANTGELFF; size: -; J: TRBJ2-2; D: TRBD1; V: TRBV20-1
DNA: TGTGCCAGCAGCGCCGACAGGACTAACTATGGCTACACCTTC; CDR3: CASSADRTNYGYTF; size: -; J: TRBJ1-2; D: -; V: TRBV7-2
DNA: TGTGCCAGCAACGCTCAGAGGACTAGCGGAGAGCAGTTCTTC; CDR3: CASNAQRTSGEQFF; size: many; J: TRBJ2-1; D: TRBD2; V: TRBV6-2/TRBV6-3
DNA: TGTGCCAGCAGTCCCCTAGCGGGACATAAGTACTTC; CDR3: CASSPLAGHKYF; size: -; J: TRBJ2-7; D: TRBD2; V: TRBV28